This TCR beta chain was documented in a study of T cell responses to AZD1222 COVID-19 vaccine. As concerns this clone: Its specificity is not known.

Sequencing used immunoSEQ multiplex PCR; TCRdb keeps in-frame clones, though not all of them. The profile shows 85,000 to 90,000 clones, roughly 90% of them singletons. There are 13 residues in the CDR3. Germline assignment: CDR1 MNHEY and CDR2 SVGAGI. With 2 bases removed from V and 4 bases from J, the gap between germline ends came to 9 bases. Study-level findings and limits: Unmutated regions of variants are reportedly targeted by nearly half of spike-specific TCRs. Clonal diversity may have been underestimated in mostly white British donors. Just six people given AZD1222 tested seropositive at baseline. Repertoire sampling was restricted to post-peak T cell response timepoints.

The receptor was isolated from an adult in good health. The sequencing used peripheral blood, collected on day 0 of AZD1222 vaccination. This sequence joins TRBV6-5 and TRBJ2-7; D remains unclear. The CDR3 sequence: CASSYGSGYEQYF. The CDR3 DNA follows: TGTGCCAGCAGTTACGGGTCGGGTTACGAGCAGTACTTC.